The clone carrying this TCR beta chain occurred many times. Antigen: not known. Preparation of the TCRbeta library used unique molecular identifiers. TCRdb re-analysed the PCR reads in MiXCR, keeping a single row per CDR3 protein. The sample has some 300,000 distinct CDR3 sequences, roughly a tenth seen once. These data are taken from a study of T-cell reconstitution after alpha-beta-depleted transplantation in children. Notes on the study in general: There were reportedly several hundred expanded graft clones from which alpha-beta T cells came about two months after transplant.

V lost 2 bases and J lost 5, with 12 bases in between. The CDR3 spans 14 residues. CDR1 LGHDT and CDR2 YNNKEL come from the germline V gene (reference sequence). This receptor was identified in a boy in the first two years of life with acute myeloid leukemia, due to receive a stem cell transplant. The starting material was PBMCs, obtained before TCRalphabeta/CD19-depleted stem cell transplant. J is TRBJ1-1 and V is TRBV3-1, with D possibly being TRBD1 (5 bases). CDR3 loop: CASSQSGAETEAFF. The DNA for the CDR3 is TGTGCCAGCAGCCAAAGCGGGGCGGAGACTGAAGCTTTCTTT.